This entry lists 28 T cell receptor beta chains sequenced from one sample in a study of metastatic and nonmetastatic thyroid tumors (dated by TCRdb to about 2020). No patient had received any treatment before thyroid surgery. The library was generated by PCR. The listed sequencing device is Illumina HiSeq 4000. TCRdb cleaned the public reads at Q25 with fastp, built clones with MiXCR and kept in-frame beta chains. The sample yields under 30,000 clones; about 16% were counted once. The ten largest make up approximately 3.3% of the sample. Sequencing was carried out using blood. These receptors were collected from a female donor with papillary thyroid cancer or a benign thyroid nodule (not recorded which). Some clones in this sample may be carry-over from other donors' samples.

This clone was counted at least ten times. The V gene is TRBV28, the J gene TRBJ1-5, with a possible D match to TRBD1 (5 bases). The ends were cut back, 4 bases at V and 3 bases at J, with 13 bases in the middle. The CDR3 extends over 15 amino acids. Looked up from germline, CDR1 is MDHEN and CDR2 is SYDVKM. The CDR3 protein is CASSSTAYPNQPQHF. For the CDR3, the DNA is TGTGCCAGCAGTTCGACAGCATATCCCAATCAGCCCCAGCATTTT.

This sequence joins TRBV15 and TRBJ2-7, with D possibly being TRBD1 (5 bases). The length of the CDR3 is 14 residues. The ends were cut back, 0 bases at V and 2 bases at J, with 8 bases in the middle. Germline V CDR1 and CDR2: LNHNV, YYDKDF (reference sequence). The CDR3 DNA is TGTGCCACCAGCAGAGATGCAGGGACCTACGAGCAGTACTTC. It is translated as CATSRDAGTYEQYF.

This clone was counted at least ten times. V is TRBV25-1 and J is TRBJ2-1; TRBD2 aligns across 9 bases. Germline CDR1 and CDR2: MGHDK and SYGVNS. This CDR3 has 15 residues. V dropped 5 bases and J dropped 6; count of bases not matched to a gene: 8. CDR3 residues: CASSRIAGAVNEQFF. DNA for the CDR3: TGTGCCAGCAGTAGAATAGCGGGAGCTGTCAATGAGCAGTTCTTC.

This clone was observed at least ten times. The rearrangement uses TRBV27 and TRBJ2-3; 15 bases are a match to TRBD2. Germline trimming cut 5 bases from V and 4 bases from J; bases unmatched to any gene: 4. CDR1 and CDR2 from the germline V gene are MNHEY and SMNVEV (reference sequence). CDR3 length: 16 amino acids. CDR3 in amino acids: CASSPRTSGRADTQYF. CDR3 nucleotides: TGTGCCAGCAGTCCACGGACTAGCGGGAGGGCAGATACGCAGTATTTT.

Details on this clone: A much larger clone lies one base from this, so it may be a read error. The chain employs TRBV3-1 and TRBJ2-3, with 7 positions matching TRBD2. CDR1 and CDR2 from the germline V gene are LGHDT and YNNKEL (reference sequence). This CDR3 region has 14 residues. Trimming removed 3 bases from V and 8 bases from J; junction bases left unmatched: 8. CDR3 nucleotide sequence: TGTGCCAGCAGCCACGGACTAGTCGTCACTACGCAGTATTTT. Protein sequence: CASSHGLVVTTQYF.

The J gene is TRBJ2-7, the V gene TRBV20-1; D is unclear. Trimming took off 0 bases at V and 3 bases at J, with 9 bases between the two ends. CDR3 size: 13 residues. In germline, CDR1 is DFQATT, CDR2 SNEGSKA (reference sequence). In DNA, the CDR3 is TGCAGTGCTAGAGATCTGGGCGGCTACGAGCAGTACTTC. It codes for CSARDLGGYEQYF.

This clone showed up many times. The chain uses TRBV18 and TRBJ1-1; 7 nucleotides agree with TRBD1. V trimming: 3 bases; J trimming: 4 bases; junction bases outside the gene matches: 11. Germline-derived CDR1 and CDR2 are KGHSH and LQKENI. The CDR3 is 16 amino acids. The CDR3 coding sequence is TGTGCCAGCTCACCTTTACAGGGGCATCTTACCACTGAAGCTTTCTTT. Its protein is CASSPLQGHLTTEAFF.

V and J are TRBV4-2 and TRBJ2-1, with D uncertain. The CDR3 has 13 residues. Germline V gene sequence: CDR1 LGHNA, CDR2 YNFKEQ. V was clipped by 0 bases and J by 8 bases, with 8 bases between them. Here the CDR3 reads CASSQDVLYEQFF. The CDR3 DNA reads TGTGCCAGCAGCCAAGACGTGCTCTATGAGCAGTTCTTC.

In its sample, this clone was seen many times. J is TRBJ1-5 and V is TRBV28; 10 bases line up with TRBD1. Germline loops: CDR1 MDHEN, CDR2 SYDVKM. CDR3 length: 15 amino acids. J lost 4 bases, V lost 2 bases, and 2 bases had no gene match. The CDR3 here is CASSLRQGANQPQHF. CDR3 DNA sequence: TGTGCCAGCAGTTTAAGACAGGGGGCGAATCAGCCCCAGCATTTT. Variable domain in full (rest from reference TRBV28 and TRBJ1-5): DVKVTQSSRYLVKRTGEKVFLECVQDMDHENMFWYRQDPGLGLRLIYFSYDVKMKEKGDIPEGYSVSREKKERFSLILESASTNQTSMYLCASSLRQGANQPQHFGDGTRLSIL.

This clone was detected many times. This chain joins TRBV28 and TRBJ2-7; D might be TRBD2 (5 bases). Germline-derived CDR1 and CDR2 are MDHEN and SYDVKM. Trimming removed 4 bases at V and 9 bases at J, with 16 bases between. This CDR3 has 13 amino acids. CDR3 amino acids: CASSSGIPSGQYF. The CDR3 nucleotides are TGTGCCAGCAGTTCCGGGATCCCTTCCGGGCAGTACTTC. Full variable domain (missing parts from reference TRBV28 and TRBJ2-7): DVKVTQSSRYLVKRTGEKVFLECVQDMDHENMFWYRQDPGLGLRLIYFSYDVKMKEKGDIPEGYSVSREKKERFSLILESASTNQTSMYLCASSSGIPSGQYFGPGTRLTVT.

This clone was picked up many times. The V and J genes are TRBV20-1 and TRBJ1-1; tentatively, D is TRBD1 (5 bases). This CDR3 contains 18 residues. Germline CDR1 is DFQATT and CDR2 is SNEGSKA (reference sequence). V lost 4 bases to trimming and J lost 4 bases, with 28 bases between them. In nucleotides, the CDR3 is TGCAGTGCTAAACCAATTAAGGGTGGCAGGGTGGGACGCACTGAAGCTTTCTTT. Its protein product is CSAKPIKGGRVGRTEAFF.

This clone was counted many times. This chain uses TRBV29-1 with TRBJ1-2; maybe TRBD1 (6 bases). Germline V gene lookup returns CDR1 SQVTM and CDR2 ANQGSEA. V lost 4 bases, J lost 1 base, and 7 bases lay in between. CDR3 length: 12 amino acids. The DNA for the CDR3 is TGCAGCGTTGCGGACAGTAACTATGGCTACACCTTC. Translation: CSVADSNYGYTF.

By frequency in the sample, this clone is medium-sized. This same CDR3 is encoded by further DNA sequences in the sample. The chain recombines TRBV6-1 with TRBJ2-7; 8 positions agree with TRBD2. V was pared by 1 base and J by 5 bases, with 7 bases of the junction left unmatched. The V gene's germline CDR1 is MNHNS and CDR2 SASEGT. The CDR3 spans 15 residues. CDR3 loop: CASSEVTAGAHEQYF. The CDR3 DNA is TGTGCCAGCAGTGAAGTAACAGCGGGAGCTCACGAGCAGTACTTC.

This clone was seen repeatedly, ten times or more. This chain connects TRBV2 to TRBJ1-2; D perhaps matches TRBD1 (5 bases). Deletions cut 4 bases from V and 4 bases from J, with 13 bases between. This CDR3 is built from 14 residues. Germline CDR1 and CDR2: SNHLY and FYNNEI. The CDR3 nucleotides read TGTGCCAGCAGTGGACAGAGAACCCGCTATGGCTACACCTTC. It encodes CASSGQRTRYGYTF.

This clone was detected ten times or more. This chain uses TRBV9 with TRBJ1-2; D gene unclear. V lost 0 bases and J 8 bases, leaving 11 bases between the germline ends. Per germline, CDR1 SGDLS and CDR2 YYNGEE. The CDR3 has 13 amino acids. The CDR3: CASSVGAMGGYTF. For the CDR3, the DNA is TGTGCCAGCAGCGTAGGGGCTATGGGGGGCTACACCTTC.

V is TRBV4-2 and J is TRBJ2-5; D possibly corresponds to TRBD1 (5 bases). Germline V lookup: CDR1 LGHNA, CDR2 YNFKEQ. The CDR3 is 14 residues long. Trimming pared 3 bases from V and 7 bases from J, leaving 15 bases between. CDR3 nucleotides: TGTGCCAGCAGCCAGACAGTGGCAACAGGGACCCAGTACTTC. Encoded protein: CASSQTVATGTQYF.

This clone was seen at least ten times. The chain combines TRBV14 with TRBJ2-7, with D possibly TRBD1 on 6 matching bases. This CDR3 is built from 13 residues. V gave up 2 bases and J gave up 5 bases, with 10 bases separating them. In germline, CDR1 is SGHDN, CDR2 FVKESK. As DNA, the CDR3 is TGTGCCAGCAGCCAAATAACAGGGAACGAGCAGTACTTC. Translation: CASSQITGNEQYF.

This clone was detected many times. J is TRBJ2-3 and V is TRBV4-1; the match to TRBD2 covers 7 bases. The length of the CDR3 is 17 residues. CDR1 and CDR2 from the germline V gene are MGHRA and YSYEKL. Losses at the gene ends were 0 bases for V and 2 bases for J; bases not matched to a gene: 8. The CDR3 DNA follows: TGCGCCAGCAGCCAAGATGACGGGACTACCTACACAGATACGCAGTATTTT. This translates into CASSQDDGTTYTDTQYF.

This clone is labeled medium-sized. The CDR3 loop reads CASSLGGRQGATINYGYTF. For the CDR3, the DNA is TGTGCCAGCAGTTTAGGGGGAAGACAGGGGGCCACCATTAACTATGGCTACACCTTC. The rearrangement joins TRBV28 to TRBJ1-2; 10 nucleotides match TRBD1. V was clipped by 2 bases and J by 1 base; unmatched bases: 13. The CDR3 runs 19 residues. Germline loops: CDR1 MDHEN, CDR2 SYDVKM.

The V and J genes are TRBV28 and TRBJ2-1, with 10 bases lining up with TRBD2. V was pared by 4 bases and J by 8 bases, with 11 bases of the junction left unmatched. In germline, CDR1 is MDHEN, CDR2 SYDVKM. The CDR3 spans 16 residues. CDR3 residues: CASSSILAGPLHEQFF. In nucleotides, the CDR3 is TGTGCCAGCAGTTCTATACTAGCGGGACCTCTTCATGAGCAGTTCTTC.

This clone was found once. The chain carries TRBV5-1 and TRBJ2-2; D unresolved. Trimming pared 6 bases from V and 5 bases from J, leaving 14 bases between. Germline CDR1 and CDR2: SGHRS and YFSETQ. This CDR3 is 14 amino acids long. CDR3 protein: CASKRTELTGELFF. The CDR3 coding sequence is TGCGCCAGCAAACGAACAGAATTAACCGGGGAGCTGTTTTTT.

In this sample, this clone is medium-sized. The chain uses TRBV28 and TRBJ2-7, with TRBD1 identical over 11 bases. V shed 6 bases and J 7 bases; nucleotides not matched to a gene: 11. CDR1 and CDR2 (germline): MDHEN, SYDVKM. The length of the CDR3 is 15 residues. The CDR3 reads CASSSSGTGGREQYF. The CDR3 DNA is TGTGCCAGCAGCTCTTCCGGGACAGGGGGTCGGGAGCAGTACTTC.

This clone was picked up one time. The chain recombines TRBV2 with TRBJ2-1; 11 nucleotides match TRBD2. The CDR3 extends over 17 amino acids. After removal of 7 bases from V and 6 bases from J, the junction contained 14 bases not matched to a gene. Germline V gene data show CDR1 as SNHLY and CDR2 as FYNNEI. The chain's CDR3 is CASTVLTVLAGVNEQFF. DNA of the CDR3: TGTGCCAGCACTGTTTTAACGGTACTAGCGGGAGTCAATGAGCAGTTCTTC.

This clone has at least ten counts. V is TRBV5-1 and J is TRBJ1-1; 7 bases map to TRBD1. This CDR3 is built from 15 residues. CDR1 and CDR2 from the germline V gene are SGHRS and YFSETQ. After removal of 3 bases from V and 1 base from J, the junction contained 6 bases not matched to a gene. The CDR3 bases are TGCGCCAGCAGCTGGGACAGCCAACCGAACACTGAAGCTTTCTTT. Residues: CASSWDSQPNTEAFF.

This clone was detected many times. V and J are TRBV2 and TRBJ2-4; the match to TRBD1 covers 10 bases. The CDR3 has 16 residues. Per the germline V gene, CDR1 is SNHLY and CDR2 is FYNNEI. V lost 3 bases, J lost 9 bases, and 11 bases stayed unmatched. This CDR3 is CASSDTGTGERAIQYF. CDR3 sequence (DNA): TGTGCCAGCAGTGACACCGGGACAGGGGAGAGGGCCATTCAGTACTTC.

This clone was seen repeatedly, ten times or more. The chain is built from TRBV6-1 and TRBJ2-7; D gene ambiguous. This CDR3 comprises 14 residues. Trimming stripped 3 bases from V and 4 bases from J, with 13 bases between. Germline V CDR1 and CDR2: MNHNS, SASEGT. The DNA for the CDR3 is TGTGCCAGCAGTGAGGTAGGAGAGAGATACGAGCAGTACTTC. Translated, it gives CASSEVGERYEQYF.

In its sample, this clone was seen many times. DNA for the CDR3: TGTGCCAGCAGTTTAGTAGGGTTCGGGGAGCTGTTTTTT. Encoded protein: CASSLVGFGELFF. This chain links TRBV27 with TRBJ2-2; D is uncertain. V was pared by 2 bases and J by 7 bases, with 8 bases between. The germline CDR1 and CDR2 sequences are MNHEY and SMNVEV (reference sequence). The length of the CDR3 is 13 residues.

The gene calls are TRBV20-1 and TRBJ2-5; D is uncertain. Germline CDR1 DFQATT, CDR2 SNEGSKA (reference sequence). The CDR3 runs 12 residues. The V and J ends lost 0 bases and 10 bases respectively, with 12 bases between them. In DNA form, the CDR3 reads TGCAGTGCTAGAGATGGGGATCTGGACCAGTACTTC. It specifies CSARDGDLDQYF.